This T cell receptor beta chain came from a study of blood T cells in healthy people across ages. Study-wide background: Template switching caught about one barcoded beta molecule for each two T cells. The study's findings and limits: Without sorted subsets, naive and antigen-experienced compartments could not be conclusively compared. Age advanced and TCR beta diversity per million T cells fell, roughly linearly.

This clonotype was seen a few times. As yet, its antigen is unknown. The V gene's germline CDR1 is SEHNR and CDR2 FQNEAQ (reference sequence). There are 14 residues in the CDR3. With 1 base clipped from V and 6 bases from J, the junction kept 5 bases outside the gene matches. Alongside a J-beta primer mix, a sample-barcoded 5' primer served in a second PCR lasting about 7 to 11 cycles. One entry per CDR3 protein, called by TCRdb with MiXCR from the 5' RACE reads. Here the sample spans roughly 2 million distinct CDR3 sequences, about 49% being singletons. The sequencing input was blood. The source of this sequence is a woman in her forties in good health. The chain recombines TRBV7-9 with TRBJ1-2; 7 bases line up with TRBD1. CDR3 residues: CASSLVGRGDGYTF. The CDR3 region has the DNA TGTGCCAGCAGCTTAGTTGGCAGGGGGGATGGCTACACCTTC.